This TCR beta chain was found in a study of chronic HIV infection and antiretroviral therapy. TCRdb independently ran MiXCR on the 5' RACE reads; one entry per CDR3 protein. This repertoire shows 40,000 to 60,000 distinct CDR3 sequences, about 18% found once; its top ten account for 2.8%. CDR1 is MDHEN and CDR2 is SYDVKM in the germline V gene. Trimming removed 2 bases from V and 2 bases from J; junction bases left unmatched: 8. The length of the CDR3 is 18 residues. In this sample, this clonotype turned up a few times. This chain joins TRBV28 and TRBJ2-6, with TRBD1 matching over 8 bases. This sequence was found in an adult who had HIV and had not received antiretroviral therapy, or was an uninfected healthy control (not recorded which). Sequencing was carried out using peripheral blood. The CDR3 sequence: CASSLRPPGGTGANVLTF. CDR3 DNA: TGTGCCAGCAGTTTACGGCCTCCAGGGGGCACTGGGGCCAACGTCCTGACTTTC.